This TCR beta chain was recovered during a study of cytomegalovirus exposure and HLA in healthy donors. About the research overall: Among the roughly 400 donors who were genotyped, about 79% fell in the genetic ancestry cluster that is associated with self-reported Caucasian donors.

PCR used 60 Vbeta primers and 13 Jbeta primers. Method: immunoSEQ multiplex PCR; TCRdb's copy keeps in-frame clones and lacks some. This sample's table has more than 100,000 clones. The ends lost 5 bases at V and 8 bases at J; junction bases unmatched: 3. The CDR3 length is 12 residues. CDR1 and CDR2 (germline): SEHNR, FQNEAQ (reference sequence). The source material was PBMCs. The TCR comes from a man aged 40-49 years in good health and CMV-seronegative. The chain links TRBV7-9 to TRBJ2-5; TRBD1 matches 9 bases. In DNA form, the CDR3 reads TGTGCCAGCAGCGCGGACAGGGGAACCCAGTACTTC. The encoded protein is CASSADRGTQYF.